This entry features one T cell receptor beta chain sequence. As yet, its antigen is unknown. Method: immunoSEQ multiplex PCR; TCRdb's copy keeps in-frame clones and lacks some. This table has 2 million or so clones, about 95% appearing once. The CDR3 sequence is 14 residues long. The germline CDR1 and CDR2 sequences are SGHTS and YDEGEE. The V and J ends lost 4 bases and 7 bases respectively, with 14 bases between them. This sample was taken from a study of shared clonotypes between healthy human individuals. Study information: Each donor had three CD4 naive, three CD4 memory, two CD8 naive and one CD8 memory plate.

General observations from the study: The naive CD4 repertoires of several donors were compared, and roughly 5.1% of clonotypes were shared.

Naive CD8 cells were CD45RO-negative, positively selected for CCR7, excluding terminally differentiated effector memory CD45RA+ cells. All donors were healthy HIV-negative adults lacking recent acute infections or vaccinations. The clonotype comes from a man between 18 and 29 years old in good health. The V gene is TRBV5-8, the J gene TRBJ2-2; a possible D gene is TRBD2 (5 bases). Sequencing was performed on naive CD8+ T cells sorted from blood. In nucleotides, the CDR3 is TGTGCCAGCAGCCCCGACCGGGGTTACGGGGAGCTGTTTTTT. Its protein product is CASSPDRGYGELFF.